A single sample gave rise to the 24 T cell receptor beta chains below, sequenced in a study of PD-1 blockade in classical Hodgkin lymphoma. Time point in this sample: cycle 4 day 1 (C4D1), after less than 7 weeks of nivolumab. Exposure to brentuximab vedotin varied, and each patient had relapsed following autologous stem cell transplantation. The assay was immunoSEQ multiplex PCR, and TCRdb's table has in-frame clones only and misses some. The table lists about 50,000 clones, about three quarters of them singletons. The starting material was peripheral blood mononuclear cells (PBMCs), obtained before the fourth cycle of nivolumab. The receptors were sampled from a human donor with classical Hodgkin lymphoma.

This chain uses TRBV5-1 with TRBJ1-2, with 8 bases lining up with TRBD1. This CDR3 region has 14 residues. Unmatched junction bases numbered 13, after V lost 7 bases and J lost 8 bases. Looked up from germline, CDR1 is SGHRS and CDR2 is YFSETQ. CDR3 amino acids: CASGQGARVNGYTF. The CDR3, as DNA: TGCGCCAGCGGCCAGGGGGCGCGGGTAAACGGCTACACCTTC.

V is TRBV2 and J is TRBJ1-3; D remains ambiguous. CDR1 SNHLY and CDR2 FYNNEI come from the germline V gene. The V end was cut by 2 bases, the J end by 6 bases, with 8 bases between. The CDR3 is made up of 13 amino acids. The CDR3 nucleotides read TGTGCCAGCAGTGAAACGGGAGAAAACACCATATATTTT. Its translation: CASSETGENTIYF.

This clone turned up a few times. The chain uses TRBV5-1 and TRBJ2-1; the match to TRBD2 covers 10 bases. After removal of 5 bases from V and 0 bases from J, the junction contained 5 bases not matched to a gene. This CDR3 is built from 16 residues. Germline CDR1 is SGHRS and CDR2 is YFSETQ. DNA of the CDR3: TGCGCCAGCAGGCCGACTAGCGGGTCCTCCTACAATGAGCAGTTCTTC. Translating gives CASRPTSGSSYNEQFF.

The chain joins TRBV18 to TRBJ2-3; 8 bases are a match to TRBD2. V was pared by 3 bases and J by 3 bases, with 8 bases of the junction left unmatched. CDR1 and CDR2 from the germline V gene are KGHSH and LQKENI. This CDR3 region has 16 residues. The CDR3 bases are TGTGCCAGCTCACCCAACAGCGGGAGTAGGACAGATACGCAGTATTTT. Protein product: CASSPNSGSRTDTQYF.

CDR3 region: CASSFGLAESTDTQYF. Written as DNA, the CDR3 is TGCGCCAGCAGCTTTGGACTAGCGGAGAGCACAGATACGCAGTATTTT. J is TRBJ2-3 and V is TRBV5-1; 10 positions match TRBD2. Losses at the gene ends were 2 bases for V and 0 bases for J; bases not matched to a gene: 3. The CDR3 runs to 16 residues. Germline CDR1 and CDR2: SGHRS and YFSETQ.

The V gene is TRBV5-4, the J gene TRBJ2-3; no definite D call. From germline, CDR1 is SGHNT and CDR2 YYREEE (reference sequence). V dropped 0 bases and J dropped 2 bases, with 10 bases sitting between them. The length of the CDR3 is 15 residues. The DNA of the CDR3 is TGTGCCAGCAGCTTGGGGAGTTATTACACAGATACGCAGTATTTT. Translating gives CASSLGSYYTDTQYF.

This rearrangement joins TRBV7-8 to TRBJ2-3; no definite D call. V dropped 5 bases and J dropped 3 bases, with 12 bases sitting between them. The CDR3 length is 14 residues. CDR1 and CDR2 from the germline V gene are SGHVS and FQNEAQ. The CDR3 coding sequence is TGTGCCAGCAGCCCTGAAGGGCTTACAGATACGCAGTATTTT. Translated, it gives CASSPEGLTDTQYF.

CDR3 DNA sequence: TGTGCCAGCAGCTTTTACCGACAGCACCAAGAGACCCAGTACTTC. This encodes CASSFYRQHQETQYF. The chain joins TRBV7-9 to TRBJ2-5; D is possibly TRBD1 (5 bases). Germline V gene data show CDR1 as SEHNR and CDR2 as FQNEAQ (reference sequence). This CDR3 spans 15 amino acids. V gave up 3 bases and J gave up 0 bases, with 11 bases separating them.

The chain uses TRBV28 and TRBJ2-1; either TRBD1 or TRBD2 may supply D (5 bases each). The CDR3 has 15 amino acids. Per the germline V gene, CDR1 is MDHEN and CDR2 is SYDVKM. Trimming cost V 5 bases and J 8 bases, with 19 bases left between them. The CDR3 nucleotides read TGTGCCAGCAGTCGACTCGGGACCCCTGAGGATGAGCAGTTCTTC. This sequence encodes CASSRLGTPEDEQFF.

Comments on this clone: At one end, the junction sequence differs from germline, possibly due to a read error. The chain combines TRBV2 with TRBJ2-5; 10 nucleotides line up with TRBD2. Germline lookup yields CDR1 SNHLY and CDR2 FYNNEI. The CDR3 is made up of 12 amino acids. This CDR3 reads CAGRTSGSSPYF. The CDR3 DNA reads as TGTGCCGGCAGGACTAGCGGTTCATCCCCGTACTTC.

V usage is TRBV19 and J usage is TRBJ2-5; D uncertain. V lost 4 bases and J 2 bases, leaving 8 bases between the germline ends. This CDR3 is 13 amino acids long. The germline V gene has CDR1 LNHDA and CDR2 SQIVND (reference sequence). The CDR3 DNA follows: TGTGCCAGTAGTAAAATCGGGCAAGAGACCCAGTACTTC. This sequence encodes CASSKIGQETQYF.

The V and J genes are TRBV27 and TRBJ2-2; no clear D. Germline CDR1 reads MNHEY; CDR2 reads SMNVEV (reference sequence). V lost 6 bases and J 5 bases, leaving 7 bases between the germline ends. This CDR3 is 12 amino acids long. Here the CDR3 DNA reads TGTGCCAGCAGCCACATAACCGGGGAGCTGTTTTTT. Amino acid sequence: CASSHITGELFF.

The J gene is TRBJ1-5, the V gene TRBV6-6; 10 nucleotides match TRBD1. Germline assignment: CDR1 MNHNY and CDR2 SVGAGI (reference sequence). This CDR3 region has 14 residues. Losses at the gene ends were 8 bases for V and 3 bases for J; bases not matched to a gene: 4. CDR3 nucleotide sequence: TGTGCCAGCCGACAGGGGGCGAACAATCAGCCCCAGCATTTT. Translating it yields CASRQGANNQPQHF.

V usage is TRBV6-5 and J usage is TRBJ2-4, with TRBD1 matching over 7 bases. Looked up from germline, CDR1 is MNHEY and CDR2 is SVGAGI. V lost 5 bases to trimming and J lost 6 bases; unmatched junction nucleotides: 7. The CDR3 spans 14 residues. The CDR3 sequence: CASSRTGWGNIQYF. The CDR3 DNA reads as TGTGCCAGCAGTCGGACAGGTTGGGGAAACATTCAGTACTTC.

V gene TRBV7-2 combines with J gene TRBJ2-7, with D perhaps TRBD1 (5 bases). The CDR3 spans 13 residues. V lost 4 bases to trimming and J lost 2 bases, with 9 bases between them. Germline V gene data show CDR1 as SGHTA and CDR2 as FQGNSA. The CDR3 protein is CASSYDRTYEQYF. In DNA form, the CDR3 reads TGTGCCAGCAGCTACGACAGAACCTACGAGCAGTACTTC.

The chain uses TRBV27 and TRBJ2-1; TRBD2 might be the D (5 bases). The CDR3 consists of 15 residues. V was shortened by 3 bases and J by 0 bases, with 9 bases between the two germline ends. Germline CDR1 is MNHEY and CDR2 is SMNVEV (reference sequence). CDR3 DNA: TGTGCCAGCAGTTTTGGTAGCGTCTCCTACAATGAGCAGTTCTTC. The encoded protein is CASSFGSVSYNEQFF.

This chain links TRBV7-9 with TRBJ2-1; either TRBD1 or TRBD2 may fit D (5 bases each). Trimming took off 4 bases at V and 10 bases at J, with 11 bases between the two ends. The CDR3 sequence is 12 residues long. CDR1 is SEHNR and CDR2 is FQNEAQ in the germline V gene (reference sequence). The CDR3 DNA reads TGTGCCAGCAGCTACGAGGGGCACGAGCAGTTCTTC. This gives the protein CASSYEGHEQFF.

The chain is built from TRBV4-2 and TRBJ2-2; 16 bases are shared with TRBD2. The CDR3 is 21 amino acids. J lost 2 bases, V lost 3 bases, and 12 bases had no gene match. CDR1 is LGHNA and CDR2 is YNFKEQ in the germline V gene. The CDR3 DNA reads TGTGCCAGCAGCCAGGAGGAGCCCGGGACTAGCGGGAGGGGTAACACCGGGGAGCTGTTTTTT. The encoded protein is CASSQEEPGTSGRGNTGELFF.

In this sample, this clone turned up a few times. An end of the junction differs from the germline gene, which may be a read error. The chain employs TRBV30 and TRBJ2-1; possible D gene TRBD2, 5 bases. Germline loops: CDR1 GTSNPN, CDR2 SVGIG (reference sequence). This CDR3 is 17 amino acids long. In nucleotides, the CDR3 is TGTGCCTGGAGTGTACCTAGCCTCCCAGCCTCCCACAATGAGCAGTTCTTC. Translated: CAWSVPSLPASHNEQFF.

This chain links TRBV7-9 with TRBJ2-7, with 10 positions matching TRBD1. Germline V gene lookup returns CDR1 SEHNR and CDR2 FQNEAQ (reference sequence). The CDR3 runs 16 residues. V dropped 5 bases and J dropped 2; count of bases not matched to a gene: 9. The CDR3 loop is CASSDRQGAFPYEQYF. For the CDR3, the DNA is TGTGCCAGCAGCGACAGACAGGGGGCTTTTCCCTACGAGCAGTACTTC.

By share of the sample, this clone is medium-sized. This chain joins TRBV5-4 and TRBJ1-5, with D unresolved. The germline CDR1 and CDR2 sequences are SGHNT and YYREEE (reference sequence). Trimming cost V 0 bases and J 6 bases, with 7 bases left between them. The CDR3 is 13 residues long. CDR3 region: CASSLEPGQPQHF. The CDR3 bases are TGTGCCAGCAGCTTGGAACCCGGTCAGCCCCAGCATTTT.

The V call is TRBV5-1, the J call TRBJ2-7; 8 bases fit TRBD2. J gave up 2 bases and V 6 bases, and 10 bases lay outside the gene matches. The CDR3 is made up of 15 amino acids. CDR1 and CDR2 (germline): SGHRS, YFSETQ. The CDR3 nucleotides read TGCGCCAGCACCAATTCCCCAGCGGGAGCCTACGAGCAGTACTTC. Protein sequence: CASTNSPAGAYEQYF.

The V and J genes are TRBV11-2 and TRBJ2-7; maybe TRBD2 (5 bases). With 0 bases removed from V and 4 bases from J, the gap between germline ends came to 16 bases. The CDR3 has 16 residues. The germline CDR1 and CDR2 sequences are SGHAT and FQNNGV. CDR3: CASSLEGSAILYEQYF. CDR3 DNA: TGTGCCAGCAGCTTAGAAGGTAGCGCGATACTTTACGAGCAGTACTTC. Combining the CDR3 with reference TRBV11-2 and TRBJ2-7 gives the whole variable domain EAGVAQSPRYKIIEKRQSVAFWCNPISGHATLYWYQQILGQGPKLLIQFQNNGVVDDSQLPKDRFSAERLKGVDSTLKIQPAKLEDSAVYLCASSLEGSAILYEQYFGPGTRLTVT.

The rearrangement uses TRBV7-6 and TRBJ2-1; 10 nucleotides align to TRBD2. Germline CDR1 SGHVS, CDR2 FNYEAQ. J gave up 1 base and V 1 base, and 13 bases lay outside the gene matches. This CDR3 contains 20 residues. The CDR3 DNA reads TGTGCCAGCAGCTTAGAGCAGCGGGAGGGTATAGGGAGATCCTACAATGAGCAGTTCTTC. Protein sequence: CASSLEQREGIGRSYNEQFF.